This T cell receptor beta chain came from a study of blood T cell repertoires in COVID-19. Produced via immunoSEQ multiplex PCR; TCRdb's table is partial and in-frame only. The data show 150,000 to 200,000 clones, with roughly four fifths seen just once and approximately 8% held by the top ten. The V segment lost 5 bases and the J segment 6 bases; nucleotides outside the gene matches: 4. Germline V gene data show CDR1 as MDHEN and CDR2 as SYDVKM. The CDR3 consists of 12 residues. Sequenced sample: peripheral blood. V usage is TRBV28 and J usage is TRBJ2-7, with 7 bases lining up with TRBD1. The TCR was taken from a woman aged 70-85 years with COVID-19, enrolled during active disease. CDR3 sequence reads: CASSLRTGEQYF. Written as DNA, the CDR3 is TGTGCCAGCAGTCTTCGGACAGGCGAGCAGTACTTC.